These 27 T cell receptor beta chains share one sample of origin, sequenced in a study of blood T cell repertoires in COVID-19. TCRdb keeps only in-frame clones here, not all; method: immunoSEQ multiplex PCR. The sample consists of 8,500 to 10,000 clones, 80% of them appearing once. The sample comprised peripheral blood. Source of these receptors: a man between 70 and 80 years old with active COVID-19.

V and J are TRBV5-1 and TRBJ1-2; tentatively, D is TRBD1 (5 bases). Per germline, CDR1 SGHRS and CDR2 YFSETQ. V shed 0 bases and J shed 6 bases, with 18 bases lying between them. The CDR3 contains 16 residues. CDR3 in DNA: TGCGCCAGCAGCTTGGTAGGATTATCGGGGGATCATGGCTACACCTTC. Its translation is CASSLVGLSGDHGYTF.

V gene TRBV9 combines with J gene TRBJ2-7; TRBD2 matches 8 bases. V gave up 4 bases and J gave up 6 bases; unmatched junction bases: 9. CDR3 size: 14 residues. The germline CDR1 and CDR2 sequences are SGDLS and YYNGEE. The CDR3 DNA is TGTGCCAGCAGCCCCGGGACTAGTACAGGCGAGCAGTACTTC. It translates to CASSPGTSTGEQYF.

The chain joins TRBV5-1 to TRBJ2-3; 10 bases fit TRBD2. The CDR3 length is 16 residues. Germline CDR1 SGHRS, CDR2 YFSETQ. The V and J ends lost 0 bases and 2 bases, in that order; junction bases with no gene match: 3. In DNA, the CDR3 is TGCGCCAGCAGCTTGGGGAGCGGGAGGGTCACAGATACGCAGTATTTT. It specifies CASSLGSGRVTDTQYF.

The chain links TRBV5-1 to TRBJ1-1; D remains unclear. The germline V and J ends were trimmed by 4 bases and 3 bases, with 13 bases remaining between them. Germline V CDR1 and CDR2: SGHRS, YFSETQ. The CDR3 has 14 amino acids. The CDR3 DNA is TGCGCCAGCAGCCCTTTGGGGAGAGACACTGAAGCTTTCTTT. Its translation: CASSPLGRDTEAFF.

This clone occurred once. This chain connects TRBV18 to TRBJ1-1; D is unresolved. This CDR3 spans 13 amino acids. CDR1 is KGHSH, CDR2 LQKENI, per germline. Trimming shortened V by 3 bases and J by 1 base, and 6 bases separated the two germline ends. CDR3 amino acids: CASSPAENTEAFF. In DNA form, the CDR3 reads TGTGCCAGCTCACCGGCAGAGAACACTGAAGCTTTCTTT. The complete variable domain, with remaining parts taken from reference TRBV18 and TRBJ1-1, reads NAGVMQNPRHLVRRRGQEARLRCSPMKGHSHVYWYRQLPEEGLKFMVYLQKENIIDESGMPKERFSAEFPKEGPSILRIQQVVRGDSAAYFCASSPAENTEAFFGQGTRLTVV.

The chain links TRBV11-1 to TRBJ1-1, with D perhaps matching TRBD1 (5 bases). V dropped 0 bases and J dropped 7 bases, with 9 bases sitting between them. Looked up from germline, CDR1 is SGHAT and CDR2 is FQDESV (reference sequence). The CDR3 spans 13 residues. The CDR3 reads CASSLAGEGEAFF. The CDR3 bases are TGTGCCAGCAGCTTAGCAGGGGAGGGTGAAGCTTTCTTT. The full variable domain, completed using reference TRBV11-1 and TRBJ1-1, is EAEVAQSPRYKITEKSQAVAFWCDPISGHATLYWYRQILGQGPELLVQFQDESVVDDSQLPKDRFSAERLKGVDSTLKIQPAELGDSAMYLCASSLAGEGEAFFGQGTRLTVV.

The rearrangement uses TRBV7-2 and TRBJ2-1; D possibly corresponds to TRBD2 (5 bases). Trimming took 5 bases from V and 1 from J, leaving 18 bases between them. CDR1 is SGHTA and CDR2 is FQGNSA in the germline V gene. The CDR3 is 17 residues long. CDR3 protein: CASSPRGRADSYNEQFF. CDR3 in DNA: TGTGCCAGCAGCCCCCGGGGTCGAGCGGATTCCTACAATGAGCAGTTCTTC.

The J gene is TRBJ1-2, the V gene TRBV18; 7 bases line up with TRBD1. This CDR3 has 15 amino acids. CDR1 is KGHSH, CDR2 LQKENI, per germline. The V segment lost 5 bases and the J segment 8 bases; nucleotides outside the gene matches: 14. The CDR3 bases are TGTGCCAGCTCAACCAACAGGGGACGACAGGGAGGCTACACCTTC. Translating it yields CASSTNRGRQGGYTF.

The rearrangement joins TRBV28 to TRBJ1-1, with unresolved D. Germline loops: CDR1 MDHEN, CDR2 SYDVKM. V lost 6 bases to trimming and J lost 8 bases, with 13 bases between them. The CDR3 loop spans 12 amino acids. CDR3 sequence (DNA): TGTGCCAGCAGGCCCCCGGGTTTAGAAGCTTTCTTT. This translates into CASRPPGLEAFF.

This chain connects TRBV3-1 (or the pseudogene TRBV3-2) to TRBJ2-5; tentative D call: TRBD2 (5 bases). Germline-derived CDR1 and CDR2 are LGHDT and YNNKEL (reference sequence). The CDR3 has 13 residues. V lost 6 bases and J lost 6, with 14 bases in between. CDR3 DNA: TGTGCCAGCAGAGGCGCCGGGATGAAGACCCAGTACTTC. It codes for CASRGAGMKTQYF.

This clone has more than one count but fewer than ten. This sequence joins TRBV30 and TRBJ1-1; D not resolved. Germline assignment: CDR1 GTSNPN and CDR2 SVGIG (reference sequence). The germline V and J ends were trimmed by 3 bases and 1 base, with 6 bases remaining between them. The CDR3 has 12 amino acids. The chain's CDR3 is CAWRPRNTEAFF. CDR3 bases: TGTGCCTGGAGGCCCAGGAACACTGAAGCTTTCTTT. The complete variable domain, with remaining parts taken from reference TRBV30 and TRBJ1-1, reads SQTIHQWPATLVQPVGSPLSLECTVEGTSNPNLYWYRQAAGRGLQLLFYSVGIGQISSEVPQNLSASRPQDRQFILSSKKLLLSDSGFYLCAWRPRNTEAFFGQGTRLTVV.

This clone was counted a few times. The chain combines TRBV28 with TRBJ1-1; 8 nucleotides match TRBD1. The CDR3 loop spans 15 amino acids. Germline lookup yields CDR1 MDHEN and CDR2 SYDVKM. J was trimmed by 0 bases and V by 3 bases; bases with no gene match: 3. CDR3 nucleotides: TGTGCCAGCAGTTTGACGACAGGGGTGAACACTGAAGCTTTCTTT. This encodes CASSLTTGVNTEAFF.

The V call is TRBV7-9, the J call TRBJ2-5, with 8 bases that match TRBD2. Germline CDR1 SEHNR, CDR2 FQNEAQ (reference sequence). The CDR3 is made up of 14 amino acids. V shed 5 bases, J shed 1 base, and the junction held 3 bases outside the gene matches. CDR3 loop: CASSRTSSQETQYF. The CDR3, as DNA: TGTGCCAGCAGCCGGACTAGCAGCCAAGAGACCCAGTACTTC.

In its sample, this clone was seen once. The chain combines TRBV14 with TRBJ2-1; 10 bases fit TRBD2. The CDR3 extends over 15 amino acids. Germline CDR1 is SGHDN and CDR2 is FVKESK. V was clipped by 4 bases and J by 7 bases; unmatched bases: 7. CDR3 in DNA: TGTGCCAGCAGCCCCCGGAGTAGCGGGAGGAATGAGCAGTTCTTC. This sequence encodes CASSPRSSGRNEQFF.

V is TRBV6-5 and J is TRBJ1-1; 8 bases match TRBD1. Germline V gives CDR1 MNHEY, CDR2 SVGAGI. The CDR3 consists of 13 residues. The V segment lost 7 bases and the J segment 4 bases; nucleotides outside the gene matches: 5. CDR3 sequence reads: CASKSGGPTEAFF. CDR3 in DNA: TGTGCCAGCAAGTCAGGGGGCCCCACTGAAGCTTTCTTT.

The V and J genes are TRBV7-8 and TRBJ1-2, with 8 bases that match TRBD1. Germline CDR1 and CDR2: SGHVS and FQNEAQ. V lost 3 bases, J lost 2 bases, and 14 bases stayed unmatched. This CDR3 region has 18 residues. The CDR3 nucleotides are TGTGCCAGCAGCTTGTTACCCAACAGGGGGGAAAGGAACTATGGCTACACCTTC. Translated, it gives CASSLLPNRGERNYGYTF. The variable domain in full, with the rest retrieved from reference TRBV7-8 and TRBJ1-2, is GAGVSQSPRYKVAKRGQDVALRCDPISGHVSLFWYQQALGQGPEFLTYFQNEAQLDKSGLPSDRFFAERPEGSVSTLKIQRTQQEDSAVYLCASSLLPNRGERNYGYTFGSGTRLTVV.

The V call is TRBV10-3, the J call TRBJ2-2, with 14 positions matching TRBD2. The length of the CDR3 is 16 residues. After removal of 10 bases from V and 7 bases from J, the junction contained 11 bases not matched to a gene. Per the germline V gene, CDR1 is ENHRY and CDR2 is SYGVKD. The CDR3 DNA reads as TGTGCCAGCCACCCGGGACTAGCGGGAGCCGGCGGGGAGCTGTTTTTT. Amino acids: CASHPGLAGAGGELFF.

The rearrangement uses TRBV6-4 and TRBJ2-3, with D hard to call. Deletions cut 2 bases from V and 3 bases from J, with 6 bases between. This CDR3 has 13 amino acids. Looked up from germline, CDR1 is MRHNA and CDR2 is SNTAGT. CDR3 protein: CASSDLETDTQYF. DNA of the CDR3: TGTGCCAGCAGTGACCTAGAAACAGATACGCAGTATTTT.

The gene calls are TRBV30 and TRBJ2-5; maybe TRBD2 (7 bases). Germline CDR1 is GTSNPN and CDR2 is SVGIG (reference sequence). This CDR3 region has 17 residues. Trimming removed 3 bases from V and 5 bases from J, with 25 bases in between. In DNA form, the CDR3 reads TGTGCCTGGAGACTCCCCGGGGGAGGGGGGGCGCGGGAGACCCAGTACTTC. It is translated as CAWRLPGGGGARETQYF.

The rearrangement uses TRBV18 and TRBJ1-1; a possible D gene is TRBD1 (5 bases). V lost 5 bases and J lost 5, with 21 bases in between. This CDR3 contains 16 residues. Germline V lookup: CDR1 KGHSH, CDR2 LQKENI. The CDR3 sequence is CASSDTTTIGGTEAFF. In DNA, the CDR3 is TGTGCCAGCTCAGACACCACGACGATTGGGGGGACTGAAGCTTTCTTT.

The chain is built from TRBV19 and TRBJ1-2; D unresolved. The CDR3 sequence is 16 residues long. CDR1 is LNHDA, CDR2 SQIVND, per germline (reference sequence). Trimming removed 5 bases from V and 3 bases from J, with 19 bases in between. The CDR3 sequence is CASSAEDASLYYGYTF. CDR3 DNA sequence: TGTGCCAGTAGTGCGGAGGACGCGTCGCTGTACTATGGCTACACCTTC.

CDR3 loop: CASSGYRTRRETQYF. For the CDR3, the DNA is TGTGCCAGCAGTGGTTATCGGACTAGAAGAGAGACCCAGTACTTC. J is TRBJ2-5 and V is TRBV6-2 or TRBV6-3, with TRBD2 matching 7 bases. V was clipped by 5 bases and J by 4 bases; unmatched bases: 10. This CDR3 spans 15 amino acids. Germline-derived CDR1 and CDR2 are MNHEY and SVGEGT.

This clone was detected once. This rearrangement joins TRBV5-1 to TRBJ2-7; 11 positions match TRBD1. Looked up from germline, CDR1 is SGHRS and CDR2 is YFSETQ. This CDR3 spans 14 amino acids. Trimming at V came to 7 bases and at J to 2 bases, leaving 5 bases not matched to a gene. CDR3 sequence: CASASGQGAYEQYF. The CDR3, as DNA: TGCGCCAGCGCCTCGGGACAGGGGGCCTACGAGCAGTACTTC.

The table lists this clone with a few counts. Other DNA sequences of this sample code for an identical CDR3. The genes are TRBV9 and TRBJ2-7, with 7 positions matching TRBD2. The CDR3 is made up of 15 amino acids. Germline CDR1 is SGDLS and CDR2 is YYNGEE. The V gene end was trimmed by 0 bases and the J gene end by 2 bases; junction bases not matched to a gene: 5. CDR3 amino acids: CASSVGGGSPYEQYF. In DNA, the CDR3 is TGTGCCAGCAGCGTAGGGGGCGGGAGTCCCTACGAGCAGTACTTC. Full variable domain (missing parts from reference TRBV9 and TRBJ2-7): DSGVTQTPKHLITATGQRVTLRCSPRSGDLSVYWYQQSLDQGLQFLIQYYNGEERAKGNILERFSAQQFPDLHSELNLSSLELGDSALYFCASSVGGGSPYEQYFGPGTRLTVT.

This chain joins TRBV4-2 and TRBJ1-2; D unresolved. Trimming shortened V by 1 base and J by 0 bases, and 6 bases separated the two germline ends. This CDR3 comprises 14 residues. The V gene's germline CDR1 is LGHNA and CDR2 YNFKEQ. The CDR3 DNA reads as TGTGCCAGCAGCCAAGGTAACTCTAACTATGGCTACACCTTC. It specifies CASSQGNSNYGYTF.

The chain combines TRBV7-2 with TRBJ2-3; 14 nucleotides match TRBD2. Germline assignment: CDR1 SGHTA and CDR2 FQGNSA. The CDR3 extends over 17 amino acids. With 6 bases clipped from V and 5 bases from J, the junction kept 10 bases outside the gene matches. Written as DNA, the CDR3 is TGTGCCAGCAGTTATTCGACTAGCGGGAGGGCCGTAGATACGCAGTATTTT. This encodes CASSYSTSGRAVDTQYF. The variable domain in full, with the rest retrieved from reference TRBV7-2 and TRBJ2-3, is GAGVSQSPSNKVTEKGKDVELRCDPISGHTALYWYRQSLGQGLEFLIYFQGNSAPDKSGLPSDRFSAERTGGSVSTLTIQRTQQEDSAVYLCASSYSTSGRAVDTQYFGPGTRLTVL.

This clone was seen more than once but under ten times. The chain links TRBV7-9 to TRBJ2-7; a possible D gene is TRBD1 (6 bases). The V and J ends lost 5 bases and 2 bases respectively, with 13 bases between them. The CDR3 consists of 14 residues. Germline lookup yields CDR1 SEHNR and CDR2 FQNEAQ (reference sequence). The CDR3 sequence is CASSHNRAPYEQYF. The CDR3 nucleotides read TGTGCCAGCAGCCACAACAGGGCACCCTACGAGCAGTACTTC.